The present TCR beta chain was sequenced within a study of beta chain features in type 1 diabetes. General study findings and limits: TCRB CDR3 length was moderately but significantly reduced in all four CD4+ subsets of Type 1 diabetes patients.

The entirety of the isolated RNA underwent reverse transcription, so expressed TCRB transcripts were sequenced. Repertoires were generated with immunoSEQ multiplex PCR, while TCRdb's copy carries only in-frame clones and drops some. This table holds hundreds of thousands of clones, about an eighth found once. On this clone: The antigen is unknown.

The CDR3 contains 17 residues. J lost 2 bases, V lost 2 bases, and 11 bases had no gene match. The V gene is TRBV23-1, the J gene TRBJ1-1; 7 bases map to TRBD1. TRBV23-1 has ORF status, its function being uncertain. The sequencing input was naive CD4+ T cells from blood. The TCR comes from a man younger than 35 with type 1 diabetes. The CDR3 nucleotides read TGCGCCAGCAGTCAAAGGGGCTGGGGGACAGACAACACTGAAGCTTTCTTT. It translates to CASSQRGWGTDNTEAFF.